A single sample gave rise to the 28 T cell receptor beta chains below, sequenced in a study of blood T cell repertoires in COVID-19. Profiled with immunoSEQ multiplex PCR; TCRdb holds only in-frame clones, not every one. The profile shows some 170,000 clones, roughly four fifths of them singletons. The material sequenced was peripheral blood. These receptors were collected from a human donor in a cohort sampled during active COVID-19.

The V call is TRBV7-6, the J call TRBJ2-1; 10 bases are shared with TRBD1. The germline V gene encodes CDR1 SGHVS and CDR2 FNYEAQ. Losses at the gene ends were 5 bases for V and 4 bases for J; bases not matched to a gene: 11. The CDR3 totals 17 residues. The CDR3 bases are TGTGCCAGCAGCAAAGCCTGGGGACAGGGGATTTACAATGAGCAGTTCTTC. Amino acid sequence: CASSKAWGQGIYNEQFF.

In this sample, this clone turned up many times. The chain carries TRBV9 and TRBJ2-6; a weak D match, TRBD1 (6 bases). CDR3 size: 11 residues. The V end lost 7 bases, the J end lost 8 bases, and 7 bases lay between the germline ends. Germline V lookup: CDR1 SGDLS, CDR2 YYNGEE. The CDR3 loop reads CASQGTNVLTF. The CDR3 DNA follows: TGTGCCAGCCAGGGGACCAACGTCCTGACTTTC.

About this clone: A read error may produce the germline difference seen at one junction end. The chain is built from TRBV7-7 and TRBJ1-1, with TRBD1 matching 7 bases. This CDR3 contains 15 residues. Germline CDR1 SSHAT, CDR2 FNYEAQ (reference sequence). CDR3 in DNA: TGTGCTAGCAGCTTAGACAGGGCCTCAACCTCTGAAGCTTTCTTT. Its protein product is CASSLDRASTSEAFF.

This chain uses TRBV5-1 with TRBJ2-3; D possibly corresponds to TRBD2 (6 bases). V lost 5 bases and J 2 bases, leaving 6 bases between the germline ends. The germline gives CDR1 SGHRS, CDR2 YFSETQ. This CDR3 has 12 amino acids. CDR3 bases: TGCGCCAGCAGGCGGGACACAGATACGCAGTATTTT. Translated: CASRRDTDTQYF.

This clone was observed a single time. The rearrangement links TRBV3-1 (or the pseudogene TRBV3-2) to TRBJ1-1, with D possibly TRBD1 on 5 matching bases. V was clipped by 4 bases and J by 8 bases, with 17 bases between them. Per germline, CDR1 LGHDT and CDR2 YNNKEL (reference sequence). CDR3 length equals 14 residues. The CDR3 sequence is CASSPMWGGGEAFF. The DNA for the CDR3 is TGTGCCAGCAGCCCGATGTGGGGGGGAGGGGAAGCTTTCTTT.

This chain joins TRBV2 and TRBJ2-4, with 7 bases that match TRBD1. Germline CDR1 and CDR2: SNHLY and FYNNEI. There are 15 residues in the CDR3. J lost 0 bases, V lost 5 bases, and 4 bases had no gene match. DNA of the CDR3: TGTGCCAGCAGTCGGGACAGAACAGCCAAAAACATTCAGTACTTC. It translates to CASSRDRTAKNIQYF.

This rearrangement joins TRBV9 to TRBJ1-3; D may be TRBD1 (6 bases). CDR1 is SGDLS and CDR2 is YYNGEE in the germline V gene. This CDR3 region has 15 residues. Trimming left V 0 bases short and J 3 bases short, with 10 bases between. CDR3 sequence: CASSVEGVVGNTIYF. DNA for the CDR3: TGTGCCAGCAGCGTAGAGGGGGTAGTTGGAAACACCATATATTTT.

This chain links TRBV5-1 with TRBJ2-7, with a tentative D call TRBD1 (5 bases). V shed 5 bases and J shed 2 bases, with 11 bases lying between them. The germline V gene has CDR1 SGHRS and CDR2 YFSETQ. The CDR3 is 13 residues long. CDR3 nucleotide sequence: TGCGCCAGCAGTGCCACACAGGCCTACGAGCAGTACTTC. Amino acids: CASSATQAYEQYF.

The V call is TRBV5-8, the J call TRBJ2-1; 15 positions match TRBD2. Germline assignment: CDR1 SGHTS and CDR2 YDEGEE. Losses at the gene ends were 2 bases for V and 10 bases for J; bases not matched to a gene: 4. CDR3 length: 15 amino acids. In DNA form, the CDR3 reads TGTGCCAGCAGCTTAGGACTAGCGGGAGGGCACGAGCAGTTCTTC. It translates to CASSLGLAGGHEQFF. Using reference TRBV5-8 and TRBJ2-1 for the parts outside the CDR3, the full variable domain is EAGVTQSPTHLIKTRGQQATLRCSPISGHTSVYWYQQALGLGLQFLLWYDEGEERNRGNFPPRFSGRQFPNYSSELNVNALELEDSALYLCASSLGLAGGHEQFFGPGTRLTVL.

CDR3 bases: TGTGCCAGCAGCGGGGGCGGGGGCTATGGCTACACCTTC. It specifies CASSGGGGYGYTF. V usage is TRBV7-9 and J usage is TRBJ1-2, with a possible D match to TRBD1 (6 bases). The CDR3 totals 13 residues. The germline gives CDR1 SEHNR, CDR2 FQNEAQ (reference sequence). Trimming stripped 5 bases from V and 4 bases from J, with 11 bases between.

This chain uses TRBV30 with TRBJ2-3; 11 bases agree with TRBD2. The V and J ends lost 0 bases and 0 bases, in that order; junction bases with no gene match: 11. This CDR3 has 19 residues. Per the germline V gene, CDR1 is GTSNPN and CDR2 is SVGIG (reference sequence). CDR3 in amino acids: CAWSVGTSGGRGSTDTQYF. For the CDR3, the DNA is TGTGCCTGGAGTGTAGGGACTAGCGGTGGGCGGGGAAGCACAGATACGCAGTATTTT.

This chain joins TRBV6-2 or TRBV6-3 and TRBJ1-6, with TRBD1 as a possible D gene (6 bases). The length of the CDR3 is 13 residues. V was clipped by 6 bases and J by 5 bases, with 8 bases between them. CDR1 is MNHEY, CDR2 SVGEGT, per germline. The CDR3 reads CASSRGNNSPLHF. CDR3 DNA: TGTGCCAGCAGCAGGGGAAATAATTCACCCCTCCACTTT.

This clone occurred a few times. The J gene is TRBJ2-1, the V gene TRBV18; 9 nucleotides agree with TRBD2. This CDR3 is built from 15 residues. With V trimmed by 4 bases and J by 3 bases, 4 bases remained unmatched. Germline assignment: CDR1 KGHSH and CDR2 LQKENI. The CDR3 here is CASSRGLANYNEQFF. The CDR3 bases are TGTGCCAGCTCACGGGGACTAGCAAACTACAATGAGCAGTTCTTC.

This rearrangement joins TRBV6-1 to TRBJ2-1, with D perhaps TRBD2 (6 bases). V lost 4 bases to trimming and J lost 9 bases, with 10 bases between them. In germline, CDR1 is MNHNS, CDR2 SASEGT. This CDR3 comprises 12 residues. The CDR3 spells CASSVAGGEQFF. In DNA, the CDR3 is TGTGCCAGCAGTGTAGCCGGGGGTGAGCAGTTCTTC.

V gene TRBV6-5 combines with J gene TRBJ2-1; D call uncertain. The V end was cut by 5 bases, the J end by 10 bases, with 15 bases between. Germline-derived CDR1 and CDR2 are MNHEY and SVGAGI. CDR3 length equals 13 residues. In DNA form, the CDR3 reads TGTGCCAGCAGTCTCGCGGCACACGAGGAGCAGTTCTTC. Translation: CASSLAAHEEQFF.

V usage is TRBV7-9 and J usage is TRBJ2-7; no clear D gene. Trimming stripped 0 bases from V and 3 bases from J, with 9 bases between. CDR1 SEHNR and CDR2 FQNEAQ come from the germline V gene (reference sequence). The CDR3 runs 14 residues. The DNA for the CDR3 is TGTGCCAGCAGCTTAGCGGAGACGGTCTACGAGCAGTACTTC. This gives the protein CASSLAETVYEQYF.

The rearrangement uses TRBV5-4 and TRBJ1-2; 8 bases map to TRBD1. The CDR3 is 14 amino acids. Germline assignment: CDR1 SGHNT and CDR2 YYREEE (reference sequence). The J segment lost 3 bases and the V segment lost 1 base, leaving 2 bases of the junction unmatched. The CDR3 DNA reads as TGTGCCAGCAGCTTGCGGGACAGGTACTATGGCTACACCTTC. Its protein is CASSLRDRYYGYTF.

The chain carries TRBV4-3 and TRBJ1-3, with unresolved D. V was pared by 0 bases and J by 8 bases, with 8 bases between. Germline V gives CDR1 LGHNA, CDR2 YSLEER. The CDR3 is 13 amino acids. For the CDR3, the DNA is TGCGCCAGCAGCCAAGATAGCGGGTACACCATATATTTT. Translated, it gives CASSQDSGYTIYF.

This CDR3 is CASSSTSGYNEQFF. The CDR3 nucleotides read TGTGCCAGCAGCTCCACTAGCGGCTACAATGAGCAGTTCTTC. This chain uses TRBV7-2 with TRBJ2-1; 8 bases are shared with TRBD2. The germline V gene encodes CDR1 SGHTA and CDR2 FQGNSA. With 4 bases clipped from V and 3 bases from J, the junction kept 2 bases outside the gene matches. This CDR3 has 14 amino acids. Drawing the rest from reference TRBV7-2 and TRBJ2-1, the complete variable domain is GAGVSQSPSNKVTEKGKDVELRCDPISGHTALYWYRQSLGQGLEFLIYFQGNSAPDKSGLPSDRFSAERTGGSVSTLTIQRTQQEDSAVYLCASSSTSGYNEQFFGPGTRLTVL.

V is TRBV3-1 (or the pseudogene TRBV3-2) and J is TRBJ2-3; a weak D match, TRBD2 (7 bases). V was clipped by 2 bases and J by 2 bases, with 11 bases between them. CDR1 and CDR2 from the germline V gene are LGHDT and YNNKEL (reference sequence). CDR3 length: 15 amino acids. This CDR3 is CASSQRGANTDTQYF. As DNA, the CDR3 is TGTGCCAGCAGCCAACGGGGGGCCAACACAGATACGCAGTATTTT.

The chain has TRBV10-3 and TRBJ1-1, with no clear D. Trimming stripped 2 bases from V and 8 bases from J, with 6 bases between. This CDR3 has 11 amino acids. The germline V gene encodes CDR1 ENHRY and CDR2 SYGVKD. The DNA of the CDR3 is TGTGCCATCAGTGAGGGCAGAGAAGCTTTCTTT. It specifies CAISEGREAFF.

This clone was seen more than once but under ten times. The J gene is TRBJ1-2, the V gene TRBV4-1; 7 positions agree with TRBD1. The CDR3 has 16 amino acids. The V gene end was trimmed by 0 bases and the J gene end by 4 bases; junction bases not matched to a gene: 8. CDR1 is MGHRA, CDR2 YSYEKL, per germline. CDR3 loop: CASSQDTGRDSYGYTF. The CDR3 DNA reads as TGCGCCAGCAGCCAAGATACCGGCAGGGACAGCTATGGCTACACCTTC.

This CDR3 reads CASSLAATGQETQYF. For the CDR3, the DNA is TGTGCCAGCAGCTTAGCGGCGACAGGCCAAGAGACCCAGTACTTC. The V call is TRBV7-7, the J call TRBJ2-5; TRBD1 is a possible D gene (6 bases). The V and J ends lost 0 bases and 1 base respectively, with 9 bases between them. Germline V gene sequence: CDR1 SSHAT, CDR2 FNYEAQ (reference sequence). The length of the CDR3 is 15 residues.

The V and J genes are TRBV2 and TRBJ2-1, with 11 nucleotides matching TRBD2. V lost 2 bases, J lost 3 bases, and 6 bases stayed unmatched. In germline, CDR1 is SNHLY, CDR2 FYNNEI. There are 17 residues in the CDR3. The CDR3 sequence: CASSESTSGTLYNEQFF. In DNA form, the CDR3 reads TGTGCCAGCAGTGAATCGACTAGCGGGACCCTCTACAATGAGCAGTTCTTC.

V and J are TRBV11-2 and TRBJ1-1; D may be TRBD1 (5 bases). V was trimmed by 5 bases and J by 0 bases, leaving 10 bases between them. Germline assignment: CDR1 SGHAT and CDR2 FQNNGV. The CDR3 covers 14 residues. The CDR3 loop reads CASSLRQLNTEAFF. The CDR3 DNA reads as TGTGCCAGCAGCCTACGACAGCTGAACACTGAAGCTTTCTTT.

In this sample, this clone turned up once. The chain is built from TRBV6-6 and TRBJ2-2, with 9 positions matching TRBD1. Germline V gene sequence: CDR1 MNHNY, CDR2 SVGAGI (reference sequence). The CDR3 is 16 amino acids. Trimming took 4 bases from V and 6 from J; bases not matched to a gene: 9. CDR3 DNA sequence: TGTGCCAGCAGTTCCGGGACAGGGACCGTCTCCGGGGAGCTGTTTTTT. This sequence encodes CASSSGTGTVSGELFF.

The rearrangement links TRBV10-3 to TRBJ1-3; D is undetermined. CDR3 length: 14 residues. Germline CDR1 reads ENHRY; CDR2 reads SYGVKD. The V end was cut by 4 bases, the J end by 3 bases, with 10 bases between. CDR3 sequence reads: CAISGASDGNTIYF. CDR3 nucleotide sequence: TGTGCCATCAGTGGGGCCTCTGATGGAAACACCATATATTTT.

The chain employs TRBV28 and TRBJ2-7; 11 bases agree with TRBD2. With V trimmed by 4 bases and J by 4 bases, 9 bases remained unmatched. Germline loops: CDR1 MDHEN, CDR2 SYDVKM. This CDR3 spans 16 amino acids. CDR3 region: CASSYRSGGGLYEQYF. Here the CDR3 DNA reads TGTGCCAGCAGTTACCGTAGCGGGGGGGGCTTGTACGAGCAGTACTTC.